The sequence of this TCR beta chain was determined in a study of PD-1 blockade in classical Hodgkin lymphoma. Overall study results and limits: Why the repertoires differ is still unclear, perhaps disease activity or prior therapy. Whereas CD4+ TCR diversity had risen significantly by C4D1, CD8+ TCR diversity had not.

Libraries were prepared by immunoSEQ multiplex PCR; TCRdb keeps only in-frame clonotypes and omits some of them. Among tens of thousands of clones listed, about 93% were seen once. For this clone: Its target is not known.

Looked up from germline, CDR1 is SQVTM and CDR2 is ANQGSEA. The V and J ends lost 7 bases and 8 bases, in that order; junction bases with no gene match: 8. This CDR3 has 13 residues. Patients all relapsed after autologous stem cell transplantation, and there was variation in brentuximab vedotin exposure. This chain uses TRBV29-1 with TRBJ1-4; TRBD1 matches at 9 bases. This TCR was sampled from a human donor with classical Hodgkin lymphoma. The specimen was peripheral blood mononuclear cells (PBMCs), collected at baseline. The CDR3 loop is CSGRDRVSEKLFF. In DNA, the CDR3 is TGCAGCGGCAGGGACAGGGTGAGCGAAAAACTGTTTTTT.